This TCR beta chain was captured by sequencing in a study of human T cells and chemical hapten exposure (dated by TCRdb to 2020 to 2022). Broadly, across the study: For sensitization, 2% DPC in acetone was applied to a roughly 2 cm by roughly 2 cm area of upper inner arm skin. Patients additionally received weekly therapeutic DPC doses to the scalp throughout the roughly 25-week study period. Patch testing was performed on the upper back with Finn chambers containing 0.01% DPC, and the patch tests were scored after 6 days according to International Contact Dermatitis Research Group standards. The patient cohort, mostly female, included alopecia areata with under or over 50% scalp involvement, alopecia totalis and alopecia universalis. Libraries were combined into a pool for sequencing, and differences in TCR yield between samples came mainly from small differences in library volumes within the pool. The study tracked peripheral blood TCR repertoire changes in vivo during primary and secondary sensitization to the hapten diphenylcyclopropenone (DPC) in alopecia patients. Patient blood was sampled pre-sensitization (week 0) and at 2, 6 and about 24 weeks after DPC sensitization. Approximately 30 alopecia patients provided blood for TCR sequencing at one to four time points (pre-sensitization, 2, 6 and 24 weeks).

Library creation used RACE. Data came from a NextSeq 500. Library preparation attached unique molecular identifiers to individual cDNA molecules for quantitative, reproducible TCR counting. From each blood RNA sample, both TCR alpha and TCR beta chains were sequenced. The study's processing was this. The median number of TCRs per sample was around 96,000, ranging from about 20,000 to 700,000. V, J and CDR3 annotation of the TCR reads was performed with the Decombinator software suite. For the PS versus PT1 abundance plots, all samples were subsampled to the same number of TCRs (28,000). Expanded TCRs were defined as absent before sensitization and observed at least eight times at the 2-week time point. The raw public data were reprocessed by TCRdb itself: fastp quality trimming at Q25, MiXCR clonotype calling, in-frame beta chains only. Rows merge per CDR3 protein into single entries with the most common DNA and genes. The V and J calls come from TCRdb's annotation, not from the publication. The sample data list about 190,000 distinct CDR3 sequences, and more than 20% of these were observed just once. The top ten clonotypes cover roughly 2.4% of the sample.

In regard to this clonotype: Its specific antigen is unknown. Possible read error: a much larger clone is one base away.

Explained via the paper, the time point label denotes: patch test 3, about 24 weeks after DPC sensitization. In the paper's terms, the treatment or condition label means: therapeutic diphenylcyclopropenone sensitization with weekly scalp DPC. At every patch-test visit, the blood draw took place before the patch test was put on. Patients were eligible if aged 18 to 70, diagnosed with alopecia and judged suitable for DPC therapy, and pregnant patients were excluded. Total RNA was extracted from unfractionated whole blood collected in Tempus Blood RNA tubes. Here is what the overall study found, with its caveats: Repeated subsampling changed both the strength of the expansion versus patch-test correlation and the threshold at which that correlation became significant. DPC sensitization did not change the number of TCRs with a frequency above 1 in 1000, and there was no evidence of changes in global repertoire structure. Patch test score was positively correlated with the number of PT1 expanded TCRs, with significance at thresholds 8, 16 and 32 but not at 4. Expanded TCRs formed significantly more large CDR3 similarity clusters than pre-sensitization or healthy control sets, consistent with antigen-driven responses. Because all patients had alopecia, a presumed autoimmune disease, the immune response of the patients might differ from that of healthy individuals.

Per the germline V gene, SGHTA is the CDR1 and FQGTGA is the CDR2. The CDR3 has 17 amino acids, counting the end cysteine and phenylalanine. The kept DNA is CDR3 alone, 51 bases in frame from the first base. Recombination joined TRBV7-3 with TRBJ1-1; the D gene cannot be resolved reliably. Specimen: whole blood, collected in connection with sensitization to the hapten diphenylcyclopropenone (DPC). This receptor was taken from a woman between 40 and 55 years old with alopecia areata. Some clones in this sample may be carry-over from other donors' samples. The CDR3 protein is CARGVESRGPRNSEAFF. The DNA reads TGTGCCAGGGGCGTGGAGTCCCGCGGGCCAAGGAACTCTGAAGCTTTCTTT.